The subject of this entry is one T cell receptor (beta chain). Its antigen remains unidentified. No clone much larger than this one lies a single base away; base qualities are absent. The sample belongs to a study of CD8 T cells in Susac syndrome (dated by TCRdb to the late 2010s). Broadly, across the study: The study used repertoire sequencing to test whether antigen drove CD8+ T cell activation and differentiation in Susac syndrome. The clonality of the CD8+ T cell repertoire was compared across approximately twelve healthy donors, around 14 Susac syndrome patients and around 16 multiple sclerosis patients.

Peripheral blood CD8+ and CD4+ T cells from healthy donors, Susac syndrome patients and multiple sclerosis patients were profiled using high-throughput TCR beta sequencing. The multiple sclerosis controls were treatment-naive patients whose relapsing-remitting disease, either stable or active, fulfilled the revised McDonald criteria. CD8+ TEMRA cells were enriched by FACS, while bulk CD8+ and CD4+ T cells were purified by magnetic negative isolation. Blood was collected in EDTA tubes and processed within 24 hours, with PBMCs isolated through density gradient centrifugation. PBMCs intended for TCR sequencing were cryopreserved in liquid nitrogen and thawed later in a water bath at 37 degrees C. A purity of at least 90% was achieved for sorted or isolated CD4+, CD8+ and CD8+ TEMRA cells. RNA was extracted with the RNeasy kit and 0.5 to 1 ug was reverse transcribed using random hexamers. The immunoSEQ multiplex PCR assay, which covers 54 Vbeta and 13 Jbeta segments, was used to amplify TCR beta CDR3 regions. PCR amplification bias was corrected using a synthetic template baseline for primer optimization and computational correction. Regarding the original processing steps: Reads were annotated to V, D and J genes according to IMGT and were analyzed with immunoSEQ Analyzer, with only productive sequences retained. Clonality was calculated as one minus the Shannon entropy normalized by log2 of the number of productive unique sequences. Public and private clones were assessed among the 100 most prevalent clones of each patient and control. A clone was defined as Susac-specific if it was absent from the healthy and MS cohorts, from more than 850 published viral clones and from other ImmuneACCESS disease sequences. TCRdb ran its own pipeline on the public reads, namely fastp trimming at Q25 and MiXCR clone calling, and kept in-frame beta chains. Identical CDR3 protein sequences are pooled into one entry, listed with their most common genes and DNA. TCRdb's processing, not the authors' own work, is the source of the V and J calls. This sample has around 130,000 distinct CDR3 sequences in its table, and 80% to 85% of those were observed once. Jointly, the top ten make up roughly 0.48% of the sample.

Beyond this particular receptor, the publication reports: The number of individuals in the TCR sequencing and HLA analysis was acknowledged as relatively small.

Sequencing was performed on CD8+ T cells from PBMCs. The receptor was derived from a human donor with multiple sclerosis.

The DNA sequence follows: TGTGCCAGAGCGGCCAGTTTTGCCGGGGAGCTGTTTTTT. Its amino acids are CARAASFAGELFF. The rearranged chain carries TRBV6-1 and TRBJ2-2; tentative D gene TRBD2, with 5 bases matching. V sheds 9 bases and J sheds 6 bases, leaving 14 bases between their ends. From cysteine to phenylalanine, the CDR3 is 13 amino acids long. Just CDR3 DNA is preserved here, 39 bases in frame from base 1. From the germline V gene, CDR1 is MNHNS and CDR2 is SASEGT.